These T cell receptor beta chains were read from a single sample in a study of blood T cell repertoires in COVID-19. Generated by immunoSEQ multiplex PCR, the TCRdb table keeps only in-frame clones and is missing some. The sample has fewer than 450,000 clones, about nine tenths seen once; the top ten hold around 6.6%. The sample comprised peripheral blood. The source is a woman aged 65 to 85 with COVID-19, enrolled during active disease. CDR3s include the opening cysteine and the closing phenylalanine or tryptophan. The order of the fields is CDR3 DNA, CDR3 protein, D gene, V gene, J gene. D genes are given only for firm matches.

cdr3_nt: TGTGCCAGCAGTACTTCCGGGACAGGGGGTTATGGCTACACCTTC
cdr3_aa: CASSTSGTGGYGYTF
d_call: TRBD1
v_call: TRBV28
j_call: TRBJ1-2

cdr3_nt: TGTGCCAGCAGTTTCAACAGGATACCCATATATTTT
cdr3_aa: CASSFNRIPIYF
d_call: -
v_call: TRBV28
j_call: TRBJ1-3

cdr3_nt: TGTGCCACCAGTGAACCAGGGGGCGGGGGCTACACCTTC
cdr3_aa: CATSEPGGGGYTF
d_call: TRBD1
v_call: TRBV24-1
j_call: TRBJ1-2

cdr3_nt: TGTGCCACCAGTGGAGGGTTTGCCAATCAGCCCCAGCATTTT
cdr3_aa: CATSGGFANQPQHF
d_call: -
v_call: TRBV24-1
j_call: TRBJ1-5

cdr3_nt: TGTGCCAGCAGCTTAGTAGTCCTAGCGGAGAGTGATACGCAGTATTTT
cdr3_aa: CASSLVVLAESDTQYF
d_call: TRBD2
v_call: TRBV11-2
j_call: TRBJ2-3

cdr3_nt: TGTGCCTGGAGTCTCTATTATCGGCTTGGAGGTGAAAAACTGTTTTTT
cdr3_aa: CAWSLYYRLGGEKLFF
d_call: -
v_call: TRBV30
j_call: TRBJ1-4

cdr3_nt: TGTGCCAGCAGTCCTACCGGGACTGGTAGCTCCTACAATGAGCAGTTCTTC
cdr3_aa: CASSPTGTGSSYNEQFF
d_call: -
v_call: TRBV7-9
j_call: TRBJ2-1

cdr3_nt: TGTGCTAGTGGAACTTCTCTGAGCTCTGGAAACACCATATATTTT
cdr3_aa: CASGTSLSSGNTIYF
d_call: -
v_call: TRBV12-5
j_call: TRBJ1-3

cdr3_nt: TGTGCCAGCAGCTTAACGGGATACGAGCAGTACTTC
cdr3_aa: CASSLTGYEQYF
d_call: -
v_call: TRBV7-9
j_call: TRBJ2-7

cdr3_nt: TGTGCCAGCAGCACACGAACCGGGACAGGGGATGAGCAGTACTTC
cdr3_aa: CASSTRTGTGDEQYF
d_call: TRBD1
v_call: TRBV11-2
j_call: TRBJ2-7